Included here is one T cell receptor (beta chain) sequence, with context. This record belongs to a study of blood T cell repertoires in COVID-19. About the research overall: Acute and convalescent COVID-19 specimens originated in the United States, Italy and Spain. Sources were T cells, B-cell-depleted T cells, or PBMCs; the material itself was cDNA or gDNA.

Authors' methods: Amplification with reference gene primers provided the estimates of nucleated cell counts. Some clones are missing from TCRdb's copy, which holds only in-frame ones; the method was immunoSEQ multiplex PCR. V and J calls and clone size are as listed in that table; D and trimming were resolved from the DNA. The data contain about 440,000 clones, approximately 88% of them singletons. The CDR3 sequence is 14 residues long. V shed 4 bases, J shed 14 bases, and the junction held 14 bases outside the gene matches. Germline V gene lookup returns CDR1 SGDLS and CDR2 YYNGEE. V is TRBV9 and J is TRBJ2-2; 7 bases agree with TRBD2. The sample consisted of peripheral blood. The sequence was collected from a woman aged 45-65 years with COVID-19, enrolled during active disease. CDR3 coding DNA: TGTGCCAGCAGCCCCGGGGAGGGGCGAAACACACTGTTTTTT. The encoded protein is CASSPGEGRNTLFF.